The 20 T cell receptor beta chains reported below all come from one sample, sequenced in a study of blood T cell repertoires in COVID-19. TCRdb's copy holds only in-frame clones and misses some; the assay was immunoSEQ multiplex PCR. The sample has 20,000 to 25,000 clones; roughly 87% are singletons. The specimen sequenced was peripheral blood. These receptors originate from a human donor with active COVID-19. The donor label of this sample is uncertain.

This chain joins TRBV6-5 and TRBJ1-1; 7 bases agree with TRBD1. The CDR3 extends over 14 amino acids. CDR1 is MNHEY and CDR2 is SVGAGI in the germline V gene. Germline trimming cut 7 bases from V and 1 base from J; bases unmatched to any gene: 6. The CDR3 DNA is TGTGCCAGCATTCGCCCAGGGGGGAACACTGAAGCTTTCTTT. Translated, it gives CASIRPGGNTEAFF.

The CDR3 protein is CASSHRVDDEKLFF. The DNA of the CDR3 is TGTGCCAGCAGTCACAGGGTTGATGATGAAAAACTGTTTTTT. The rearrangement links TRBV6-5 to TRBJ1-4, with D perhaps TRBD1 (6 bases). Germline loops: CDR1 MNHEY, CDR2 SVGAGI. Trimming stripped 5 bases from V and 6 bases from J, with 13 bases between. The CDR3 loop spans 14 amino acids.

V gene TRBV12-5 combines with J gene TRBJ1-5; D is unresolved. CDR3 size: 15 residues. V gave up 6 bases and J gave up 4 bases, with 16 bases separating them. Germline lookup yields CDR1 LGHNT and CDR2 FRNRAP. CDR3: CASGLTRVGNQPQHF. The CDR3 nucleotides read TGTGCTAGTGGCCTCACGCGGGTTGGGAATCAGCCCCAGCATTTT.

The chain carries TRBV11-3 and TRBJ2-5, with TRBD2 identical over 11 bases. Per germline, CDR1 SGHNT and CDR2 YENEEA. This CDR3 spans 16 amino acids. J lost 4 bases, V lost 7 bases, and 11 bases had no gene match. CDR3 region: CASTLDSGRASETQYF. In DNA form, the CDR3 reads TGTGCCAGCACCCTCGATAGCGGGAGGGCCTCAGAGACCCAGTACTTC.

The chain employs TRBV29-1 and TRBJ2-6; D is undetermined. The CDR3 is 13 residues long. The V gene's germline CDR1 is SQVTM and CDR2 ANQGSEA. Trimming pared 4 bases from V and 0 bases from J, leaving 4 bases between. CDR3 residues: CSVASSGANVLTF. CDR3 nucleotides: TGCAGCGTTGCCAGCTCTGGGGCCAACGTCCTGACTTTC.

The CDR3 region has the DNA TGTGCCAGCAGCTTAACCGGAACAGATGGCTACACCTTC. It yields the protein CASSLTGTDGYTF. This rearrangement joins TRBV7-3 to TRBJ1-2; no reliable D call. Per the germline V gene, CDR1 is SGHTA and CDR2 is FQGTGA. The CDR3 length is 13 residues. V was cut by 0 bases and J by 6 bases, with 8 bases left in between.

J is TRBJ2-3 and V is TRBV9; possibly TRBD1 for D (6 bases). This CDR3 region has 14 residues. V was clipped by 1 base and J by 12 bases, with 18 bases between them. The germline CDR1 and CDR2 sequences are SGDLS and YYNGEE. CDR3 region: CASSVFKDSQGQYF. CDR3 coding DNA: TGTGCCAGCAGCGTATTTAAGGACAGTCAGGGCCAGTATTTT.

V is TRBV6-5 and J is TRBJ1-1, with TRBD1 identical over 8 bases. The J segment lost 4 bases and the V segment lost 5 bases, leaving 9 bases of the junction unmatched. The CDR3 is 15 amino acids. Germline CDR1 reads MNHEY; CDR2 reads SVGAGI. CDR3 coding DNA: TGTGCCAGCAGTCTCCAGGGGGCGGCTGGCACTGAAGCTTTCTTT. It translates to CASSLQGAAGTEAFF.

The chain carries TRBV5-6 and TRBJ2-1; 11 bases are a match to TRBD2. The CDR3 runs 18 residues. Germline loops: CDR1 SGHDT, CDR2 YYEEEE. V dropped 2 bases and J dropped 4; count of bases not matched to a gene: 11. In DNA form, the CDR3 reads TGTGCCAGCAGCTTATTCGCCTCCCGACTAGCGGGATACAATGAGCAGTTCTTC. Translation: CASSLFASRLAGYNEQFF.

V is TRBV7-9 and J is TRBJ2-2; no clear D gene. Germline V lookup: CDR1 SEHNR, CDR2 FQNEAQ (reference sequence). This CDR3 is built from 14 residues. V lost 6 bases, J lost 2 bases, and 10 bases lay in between. The CDR3 DNA sequence: TGTGCCAGCAGATACGACACAAACACCGGGGAGCTGTTTTTT. Its protein product is CASRYDTNTGELFF.

The rearrangement links TRBV5-1 to TRBJ1-1; 12 nucleotides match TRBD1. This CDR3 is built from 16 residues. Looked up from germline, CDR1 is SGHRS and CDR2 is YFSETQ. After removal of 6 bases from V and 5 bases from J, the junction contained 11 bases not matched to a gene. CDR3 residues: CASIHGTGGMGTEAFF. Written as DNA, the CDR3 is TGCGCCAGCATCCATGGGACAGGGGGCATGGGGACTGAAGCTTTCTTT.

The chain joins TRBV18 to TRBJ1-3; 7 positions agree with TRBD1. The V and J ends lost 1 base and 3 bases, in that order; junction bases with no gene match: 3. This CDR3 has 15 residues. Per germline, CDR1 KGHSH and CDR2 LQKENI. CDR3 loop: CASSPQGALGNTIYF. CDR3 sequence (DNA): TGTGCCAGCTCACCACAGGGGGCGCTTGGAAACACCATATATTTT.

The chain combines TRBV18 with TRBJ2-1; 8 bases agree with TRBD1. Germline CDR1 reads KGHSH; CDR2 reads LQKENI. This CDR3 spans 15 amino acids. Germline trimming cut 2 bases from V and 8 bases from J; bases unmatched to any gene: 8. The chain's CDR3 is CASSPSVGQGDEQFF. The CDR3 DNA reads TGTGCCAGCTCACCATCGGTAGGACAGGGCGATGAGCAGTTCTTC.

The chain joins TRBV5-6 to TRBJ1-6; maybe TRBD1 (5 bases). The CDR3 totals 13 residues. Looked up from germline, CDR1 is SGHDT and CDR2 is YYEEEE. V was cut by 3 bases and J by 7 bases, with 8 bases left in between. CDR3 residues: CASSYRQNSPLHF. CDR3 coding DNA: TGTGCCAGCAGCTATCGACAGAATTCACCCCTCCACTTT. The full variable domain, its missing parts supplied by reference TRBV5-6 and TRBJ1-6, is DAGVTQSPTHLIKTRGQQVTLRCSPKSGHDTVSWYQQALGQGPQFIFQYYEEEERQRGNFPDRFSGHQFPNYSSELNVNALLLGDSALYLCASSYRQNSPLHFGNGTRLTVT.

V usage is TRBV11-3 and J usage is TRBJ2-1; D unclear. The CDR3 is 13 residues long. CDR1 is SGHNT, CDR2 YENEEA, per germline. V gave up 1 base and J gave up 5 bases, with 6 bases separating them. The CDR3 is CASSLGANNEQFF. The CDR3 nucleotides read TGTGCCAGCAGCTTAGGAGCGAACAATGAGCAGTTCTTC.

V usage is TRBV6-5 and J usage is TRBJ2-7; TRBD1 matches at 10 bases. This CDR3 is built from 15 residues. Germline CDR1 MNHEY, CDR2 SVGAGI. After removal of 5 bases from V and 3 bases from J, the junction contained 7 bases not matched to a gene. DNA of the CDR3: TGTGCCAGCAGTCTTGGACAGGGGGAAAACTACGAGCAGTACTTC. Translation gives CASSLGQGENYEQYF.

This clone has just one count. The chain joins TRBV7-2 to TRBJ2-1; 10 nucleotides agree with TRBD2. V lost 1 base, J lost 8 bases, and 2 bases stayed unmatched. Germline-derived CDR1 and CDR2 are SGHTA and FQGNSA. The CDR3 covers 14 residues. CDR3 sequence: CASSLGSGRDEQFF. The CDR3, as DNA: TGTGCCAGCAGCTTAGGGAGCGGGAGGGATGAGCAGTTCTTC.

The rearrangement uses TRBV4-3 and TRBJ1-4, with a tentative D call TRBD1 (5 bases). The germline V gene has CDR1 LGHNA and CDR2 YSLEER. CDR3 length: 15 amino acids. Trimming pared 1 base from V and 8 bases from J, leaving 14 bases between. CDR3 loop: CASSQGSGENEKLFF. The CDR3 DNA follows: TGCGCCAGCAGCCAAGGGTCGGGGGAGAACGAAAAACTGTTTTTT.

This chain joins TRBV6-5 and TRBJ2-7; TRBD2 matches at 8 bases. Germline V gene lookup returns CDR1 MNHEY and CDR2 SVGAGI. This CDR3 is built from 15 residues. J gave up 3 bases and V 6 bases, and 10 bases lay outside the gene matches. CDR3 sequence: CASRDIAGTYYEQYF. As DNA, the CDR3 is TGTGCCAGCAGGGACATAGCGGGGACCTACTACGAGCAGTACTTC.

This clone was counted a few times. The rearrangement links TRBV12-5 to TRBJ2-2, with 11 bases lining up with TRBD1. There are 17 residues in the CDR3. Losses at the gene ends were 2 bases for V and 6 bases for J; bases not matched to a gene: 8. The germline CDR1 and CDR2 sequences are LGHNT and FRNRAP. CDR3 nucleotides: TGTGCTAGTGGTTTGCGGACAGGGGGCGTCGGGTCCGGGGAGCTGTTTTTT. It translates to CASGLRTGGVGSGELFF.